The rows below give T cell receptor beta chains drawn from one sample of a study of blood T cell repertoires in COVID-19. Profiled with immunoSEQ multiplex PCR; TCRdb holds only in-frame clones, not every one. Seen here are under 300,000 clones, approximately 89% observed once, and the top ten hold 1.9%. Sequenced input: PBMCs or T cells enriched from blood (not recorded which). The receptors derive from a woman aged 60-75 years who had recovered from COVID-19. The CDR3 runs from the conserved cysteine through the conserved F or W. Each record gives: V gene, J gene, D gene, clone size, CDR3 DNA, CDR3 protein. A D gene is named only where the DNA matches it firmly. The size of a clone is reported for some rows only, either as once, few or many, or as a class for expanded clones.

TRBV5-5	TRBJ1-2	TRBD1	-	TGTGCCAGCAGCCCCACCGGGACAGCTAACTATGGCTACACCTTC	CASSPTGTANYGYTF
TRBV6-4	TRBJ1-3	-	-	TGTGCCGACGAGACAGGTAGAAACACCATATATTTT	CADETGRNTIYF
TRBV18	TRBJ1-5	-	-	TGTGCCAGCTCCCTACTAGGAGATTTGCCCCAGCATTTT	CASSLLGDLPQHF
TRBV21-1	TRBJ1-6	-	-	TGTGCCAGCAGCTCTACTAGGGCGCGGAATTCACCCCTCCACTTT	CASSSTRARNSPLHF
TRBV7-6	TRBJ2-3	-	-	TGTGCCAGCAGCTTAGAGGCGGGACGATTCACAGATACGCAGTATTTT	CASSLEAGRFTDTQYF
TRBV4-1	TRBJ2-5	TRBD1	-	TGCGCCAGCAGCCAAAGGGGGCTAGCTGGAGAAGAGACCCAGTACTTC	CASSQRGLAGEETQYF
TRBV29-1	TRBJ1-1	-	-	TGCAGCGTATCACAGCTAAACACTGAAGCTTTCTTT	CSVSQLNTEAFF
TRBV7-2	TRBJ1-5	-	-	TGTGCCAGCAGCTTTAGTGGCGTTGCGGGGCAGCCCCAGCATTTT	CASSFSGVAGQPQHF
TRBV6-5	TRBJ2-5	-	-	TGTGCCAGCAGCCGGGGACAAGGTGAAGAGACCCAGTACTTC	CASSRGQGEETQYF
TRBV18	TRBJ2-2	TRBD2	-	TGTGCCAGCTCACCACCTTCTAGCGGACTCACCGGGGAGCTGTTTTTT	CASSPPSSGLTGELFF
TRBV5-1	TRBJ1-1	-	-	TGCGCCAGCAGCTTGCAGGGAACGAACACTGAAGCTTTCTTT	CASSLQGTNTEAFF
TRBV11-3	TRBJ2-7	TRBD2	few	TGTGCCAGCAGCCTGGGGGGAGGGGTAGAGCAGTACTTC	CASSLGGGVEQYF
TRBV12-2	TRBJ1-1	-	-	TGTGCAAGTCGCTTAGGGGCGGACAGGGAAGACACTGAAGCTTTCTTT	CASRLGADREDTEAFF
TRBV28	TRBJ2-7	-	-	TGTGCCAGCAGTCCCCAGACTCCGAATCAGTACGAGCAGTACTTC	CASSPQTPNQYEQYF
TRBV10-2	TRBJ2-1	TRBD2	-	TGCGCCAGCAGCATACCGGGACTACAGGATGAGCAGTTCTTC	CASSIPGLQDEQFF
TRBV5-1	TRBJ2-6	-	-	TGCGCCAGCAGCTTGGTCGCAGGAGGATCTGGGGCCAACGTCCTGACTTTC	CASSLVAGGSGANVLTF
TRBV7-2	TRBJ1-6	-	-	TGTGCCAGCAGCCCGCGACAGGCGCCCTCACCCCTCCACTTT	CASSPRQAPSPLHF
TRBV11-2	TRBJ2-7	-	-	TGTGCCAGCAGCAGAAAGGGAGAAGCCTCCTACGAGCAGTACTTC	CASSRKGEASYEQYF
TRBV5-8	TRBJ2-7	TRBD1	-	TGTGCCAGCAGTCCGGACAGGGCTGCGTACTTC	CASSPDRAAYF
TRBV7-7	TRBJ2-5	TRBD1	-	TGTGCTAGCAGCGCCACCGGGACAGGGGGAGAGACCCAGTACTTC	CASSATGTGGETQYF
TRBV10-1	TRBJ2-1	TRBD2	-	TGCGCCAGCAGTGCCGGGACTAGCGGACGCTACAATGAGCAGTTCTTC	CASSAGTSGRYNEQFF
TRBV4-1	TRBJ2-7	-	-	TGCGCCAGCAGCCAATTTACAAGATACGAGCAGTACTTC	CASSQFTRYEQYF
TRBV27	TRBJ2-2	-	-	TGTGCCAGCAGTTCCAGGGGGGTCACCGGGGAGCTGTTTTTT	CASSSRGVTGELFF
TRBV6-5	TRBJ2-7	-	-	TGTGCCAGCCTAGTCCCCCAGGGCGTTCACGAGCAGTACTTC	CASLVPQGVHEQYF
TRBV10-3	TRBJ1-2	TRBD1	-	TGTGCCATCAGTGATTTGGACAGGAGCCCCTATGGCTACACCTTC	CAISDLDRSPYGYTF
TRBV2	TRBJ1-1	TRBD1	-	TGTGCCAGCAGGGAGGGGGCGCGGGGTCCTGAAGCTTTCTTT	CASREGARGPEAFF
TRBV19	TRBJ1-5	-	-	TGTGCCAGTAGTCAACAAGTGAATCAGCCCCAGCATTTT	CASSQQVNQPQHF